A selection of T cell receptor beta chains follows, all from one sample in a study of blood T cells in healthy people across ages. MiXCR, run by TCRdb on the 5' RACE reads, gives a single entry per CDR3 protein. The sample holds around 820,000 distinct CDR3 sequences, roughly 25% seen once. Another study also made use of these data, one on T cells of mothers and their children.

The specimen was blood. The receptors shown here come from a boy younger than 18 in good health. Both conserved end residues are part of each CDR3. Fields, in order: CDR3 length, V gene, D gene, clone size, J gene, CDR3 protein, CDR3 DNA. A D gene is named only where the DNA matches it firmly. Clone size appears in some rows only: once, few, many, or a class for an expanded clone.

16	TRBV5-1	TRBD1	few	TRBJ2-1	CASSGRNRDRGDEQFF	TGCGCCAGCAGCGGACGAAACCGGGACAGGGGGGATGAGCAGTTCTTC
14	TRBV9	-	many	TRBJ2-5	CASSAEGEIGTQYF	TGTGCCAGCAGCGCGGAGGGCGAGATTGGGACCCAGTACTTC
15	TRBV18	-	few	TRBJ2-2	CASSPGSANTGELFF	TGTGCCAGCTCACCTGGCAGCGCGAACACCGGGGAGCTGTTTTTT
15	TRBV7-9	-	-	TRBJ2-3	CASSLGQSLTDTRYF	TGTGCCAGCAGCTTAGGTCAAAGCTTAACAGATACGCGGTATTTT
15	TRBV28	TRBD1	few	TRBJ2-7	CASSFGQAQSYEQYF	TGTGCCAGCAGTTTTGGACAGGCCCAGTCCTACGAGCAGTACTTC
13	TRBV24-1	-	-	TRBJ2-4	CATSDPDRNIQYF	TGTGCCACCAGTGACCCTGACAGGAACATTCAGTACTTC
14	TRBV28	TRBD1	-	TRBJ1-2	CASRSTGVGGGYTF	TGTGCCAGCAGGTCGACAGGGGTCGGAGGCGGCTACACCTTC
18	TRBV7-2	-	few	TRBJ2-7	CASSLVWGGGGLSYEQYF	TGTGCCAGCAGCTTAGTATGGGGGGGAGGGGGGCTCTCCTACGAGCAGTACTTC
11	TRBV12-3/TRBV12-4	-	many	TRBJ2-7	CASKVGQAQYF	TGTGCCAGCAAGGTGGGGCAGGCCCAGTACTTC
13	TRBV20-1	-	few	TRBJ2-3	CSFDGGQTDTQYF	TGCAGCTTCGATGGGGGGCAAACAGATACGCAGTATTTT
15	TRBV7-9	TRBD1	few	TRBJ1-4	CASSIRGAGYEKLFF	TGTGCCAGCAGCATCAGGGGGGCTGGGTATGAAAAACTGTTTTTT
16	TRBV10-3	-	-	TRBJ2-3	CAISESIQAFTDTQYF	TGTGCCATCAGTGAGTCGATTCAGGCCTTCACAGATACGCAGTATTTT
15	TRBV4-3	-	-	TRBJ2-7	CASSQGNNLYYEQYF	TGCGCCAGCAGCCAAGGAAACAATTTGTACTACGAGCAGTACTTC